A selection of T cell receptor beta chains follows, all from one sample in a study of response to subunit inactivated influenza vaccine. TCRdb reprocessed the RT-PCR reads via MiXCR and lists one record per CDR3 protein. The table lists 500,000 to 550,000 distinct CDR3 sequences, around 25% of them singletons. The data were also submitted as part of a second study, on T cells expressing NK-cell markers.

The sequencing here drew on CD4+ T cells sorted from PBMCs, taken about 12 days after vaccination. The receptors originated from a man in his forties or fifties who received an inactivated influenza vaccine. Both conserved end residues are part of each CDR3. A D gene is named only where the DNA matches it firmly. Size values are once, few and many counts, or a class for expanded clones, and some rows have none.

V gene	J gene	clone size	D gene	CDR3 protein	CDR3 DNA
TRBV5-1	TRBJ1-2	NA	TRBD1	CASSLAGTGGTANYGYTF	TGCGCCAGCAGCTTGGCCGGGACAGGGGGCACGGCTAACTATGGCTACACCTTC
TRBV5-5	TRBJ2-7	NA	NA	CASSFPGAAYEQYF	TGTGCCAGCAGCTTTCCGGGGGCCGCGTACGAGCAGTACTTC
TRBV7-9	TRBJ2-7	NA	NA	CASSLAGTRNYEQYF	TGTGCCAGCAGCTTAGCGGGAACTAGGAACTACGAGCAGTACTTC
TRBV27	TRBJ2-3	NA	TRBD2	CASSLKLATDTQYF	TGTGCCAGCAGTTTGAAACTAGCGACAGATACGCAGTATTTT
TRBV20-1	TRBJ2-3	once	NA	CSAPGSGTDTQYF	TGCAGTGCCCCCGGAAGCGGCACAGATACGCAGTATTTT
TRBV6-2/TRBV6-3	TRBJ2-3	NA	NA	CASSYRGPSYSTDTASDTQYF	TGTGCCAGCAGTTACCGGGGGCCATCGTACAGCACAGATACGGCTTCAGATACGCAGTATTTT
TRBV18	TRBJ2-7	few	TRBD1	CASSPDRVLGEQYF	TGTGCCAGCTCCCCAGACAGGGTCCTTGGCGAGCAGTACTTC
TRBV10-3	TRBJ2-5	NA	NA	CAIQKTGPQETQYF	TGTGCCATCCAAAAGACCGGGCCACAAGAGACCCAGTACTTC
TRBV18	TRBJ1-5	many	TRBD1	CASSPPGGFNQPQHF	TGTGCCAGCTCACCACCAGGGGGCTTCAATCAGCCCCAGCATTTT
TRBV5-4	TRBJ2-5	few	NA	CASSAGGLYQETQYF	TGTGCCAGCAGCGCTGGCGGACTGTACCAAGAGACCCAGTACTTC
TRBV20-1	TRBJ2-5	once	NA	CSARLSVEAQYF	TGCAGTGCAAGACTATCGGTTGAGGCCCAGTACTTC
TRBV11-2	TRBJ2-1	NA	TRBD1	CASSPRTGGTEQFF	TGTGCCAGCAGCCCCCGGACAGGGGGCACCGAGCAGTTCTTC
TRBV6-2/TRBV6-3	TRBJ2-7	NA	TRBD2	CASSPGLAGRYEQYF	TGTGCCAGCAGCCCGGGACTAGCGGGACGCTACGAGCAGTACTTC
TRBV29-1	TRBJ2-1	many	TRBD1	CSVARGQGEQFF	TGCAGCGTTGCCAGGGGGCAAGGTGAGCAGTTCTTC
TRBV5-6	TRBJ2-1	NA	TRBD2	CASSWAAAGGLSSYNEQFF	TGTGCCAGCAGCTGGGCTGCGGCGGGGGGCTTAAGCTCCTACAATGAGCAGTTCTTC
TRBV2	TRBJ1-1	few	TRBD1	CASSHIRQGFVAAFF	TGTGCCAGCAGCCACATACGACAGGGTTTCGTGGCAGCTTTCTTT
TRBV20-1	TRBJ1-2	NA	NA	CSAPDIEHGYTF	TGCAGTGCTCCGGACATCGAACATGGCTACACCTTC
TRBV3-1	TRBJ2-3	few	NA	CASAAGSVTDTQYF	TGTGCCAGCGCGGCGGGTAGCGTCACAGATACGCAGTATTTT
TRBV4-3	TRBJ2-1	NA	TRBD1	CASSQVGQGETEQFF	TGCGCCAGCAGCCAAGTGGGACAGGGGGAGACTGAGCAGTTCTTC
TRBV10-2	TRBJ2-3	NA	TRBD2	CASSDGRGASTDTQYF	TGCGCCAGCAGTGATGGGCGGGGGGCTAGCACAGATACGCAGTATTTT
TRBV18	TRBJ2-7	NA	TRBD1	CASSPRDRSNEQYF	TGTGCCAGCTCACCCCGGGACAGGAGTAACGAGCAGTACTTC
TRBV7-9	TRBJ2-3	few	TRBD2	CASSLRRESTDTQYF	TGTGCCAGCAGCTTACGGCGGGAGAGCACAGATACGCAGTATTTT
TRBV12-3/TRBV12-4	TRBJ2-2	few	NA	CASRLGVSGLTGELFF	TGTGCCAGCAGGCTCGGCGTGAGCGGACTGACTGGGGAGCTGTTTTTT
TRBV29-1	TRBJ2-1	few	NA	CSVGQDYNEQFF	TGCAGCGTTGGGCAGGACTACAATGAGCAGTTCTTC
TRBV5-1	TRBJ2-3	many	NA	CASSSGDTDTQYF	TGCGCCAGCAGTTCAGGGGATACAGATACGCAGTATTTT
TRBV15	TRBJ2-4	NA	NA	CATSDRTASAKNIQYF	TGTGCCACCAGCGATCGGACAGCTTCAGCCAAAAACATTCAGTACTTC
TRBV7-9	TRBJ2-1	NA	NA	CASSPSGGDQSAVFF	TGTGCCAGCAGCCCCTCGGGTGGTGACCAATCGGCGGTGTTCTTC
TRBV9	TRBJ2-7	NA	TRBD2	CASSVDLAGDYEQYF	TGTGCCAGCAGCGTAGATCTAGCGGGCGACTACGAGCAGTACTTC
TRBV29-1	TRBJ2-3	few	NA	CSVKQRVSTDTQYF	TGCAGCGTGAAACAGCGGGTTAGCACAGATACGCAGTATTTT
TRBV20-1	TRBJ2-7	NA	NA	CSARDSEGAYEQYF	TGCAGTGCTAGAGATTCTGAGGGGGCCTACGAGCAGTACTTC
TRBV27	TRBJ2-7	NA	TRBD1	CASSVRQGTYEQYF	TGTGCCAGCAGTGTAAGACAGGGGACCTACGAGCAGTACTTC
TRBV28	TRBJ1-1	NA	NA	CASRLRTEAFF	TGTGCCAGCAGGTTGAGGACTGAAGCTTTCTTT
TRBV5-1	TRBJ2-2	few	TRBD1	CASSLPGQSFTGELFF	TGCGCCAGCAGCTTGCCGGGACAGTCGTTCACCGGGGAGCTGTTTTTT
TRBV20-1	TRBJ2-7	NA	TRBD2	CSALDSGLIEQYF	TGCAGTGCCTTAGATAGCGGGCTTATCGAGCAGTACTTC
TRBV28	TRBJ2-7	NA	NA	CASSLPGRSNYF	TGTGCCAGCAGTCTACCGGGACGGTCTAACTACTTC
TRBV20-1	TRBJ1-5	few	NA	CSARVRGTVQPQHF	TGCAGTGCTAGAGTGCGGGGAACGGTTCAGCCCCAGCATTTT
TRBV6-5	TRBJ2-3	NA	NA	CASSYPMGSSDTDTQYF	TGTGCCAGCAGTTACCCCATGGGCAGCTCGGACACAGATACGCAGTATTTT
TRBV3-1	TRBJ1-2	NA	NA	CASSQGPIRVGANYGYTF	TGTGCCAGCAGCCAAGGACCCATCCGGGTGGGAGCTAACTATGGCTACACCTTC
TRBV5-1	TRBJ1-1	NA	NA	CASSLAWTAEAFF	TGCGCCAGCAGCTTGGCCTGGACAGCTGAAGCTTTCTTT
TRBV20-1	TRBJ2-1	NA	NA	CSASGQNNEQFF	TGCAGTGCCTCGGGGCAGAACAATGAGCAGTTCTTC
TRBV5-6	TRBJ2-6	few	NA	CASSPPLGHSGANVLTF	TGTGCCAGCAGCCCCCCCCTAGGGCACTCTGGGGCCAACGTCCTGACTTTC
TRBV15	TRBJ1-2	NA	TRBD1	CATRDQGASDYGYTF	TGTGCCACCAGGGATCAGGGGGCATCTGACTATGGCTACACCTTC
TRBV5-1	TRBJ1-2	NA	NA	CASSLANAGEGYTF	TGCGCCAGCAGCTTGGCTAATGCAGGGGAGGGCTACACCTTC